A single sample is the source of the 11 T cell receptor beta chains below, sequenced in a study of T cells in Graves' hyperthyroidism and ophthalmopathy. Amplified regions were TCR beta CDR3 sequences from RNA transcripts. Initially, a first-round RT-PCR of the TCR CDR3 employed the HTBI primer set. TCRdb reprocessed the multiplex PCR reads with MiXCR, giving one entry per CDR3 protein. The sample holds approximately 870,000 distinct CDR3 sequences, about two fifths seen once. The sample was blood. The receptors originated from a man younger than 35 with Graves' hyperthyroidism.

This clonotype was recorded at least ten times. V usage is TRBV29-1 and J usage is TRBJ1-5; TRBD1 matches 10 bases. The CDR3 extends over 14 amino acids. Germline CDR1 reads SQVTM; CDR2 reads ANQGSEA. After removal of 7 bases from V and 0 bases from J, the junction contained 3 bases not matched to a gene. The CDR3 DNA reads TGCAGCGCTGGGGACAGGGGTAGCAATCAGCCCCAGCATTTT. Protein product: CSAGDRGSNQPQHF.

This clonotype was counted many times. V is TRBV20-1 and J is TRBJ2-7; D is unresolved. The CDR3 is 12 residues long. Per the germline V gene, CDR1 is DFQATT and CDR2 is SNEGSKA (reference sequence). Trimming removed 1 base at V and 1 base at J, with 5 bases between. This CDR3 is CSARGPSYEQYF. The CDR3 region has the DNA TGCAGTGCTAGAGGACCATCCTACGAGCAGTACTTC.

This clonotype has a count of ten or more. V is TRBV7-3 and J is TRBJ2-2; tentative D call: TRBD1 (5 bases). The CDR3 is made up of 14 amino acids. Germline V lookup: CDR1 SGHTA, CDR2 FQGTGA. The ends were cut back, 4 bases at V and 0 bases at J, with 6 bases in the middle. The CDR3 loop is CASSSGSNTGELFF. CDR3 in DNA: TGTGCCAGCAGCTCAGGGTCGAACACCGGGGAGCTGTTTTTT.

Note on this clonotype: Just one base apart from a much larger clone, this may be a read error. The J gene is TRBJ2-7, the V gene TRBV9; 11 bases are shared with TRBD1. J lost 2 bases, V lost 2 bases, and 3 bases had no gene match. The CDR3 sequence is 15 residues long. Germline values: CDR1 SGDLS, CDR2 YYNGEE. The CDR3 is CASSVGDRGAYEQYF. DNA of the CDR3: TGTGCCAGCAGCGTCGGGGACAGGGGGGCCTACGAGCAGTACTTC.

This chain uses TRBV9 with TRBJ2-2, with D tentatively TRBD1 (6 bases). The CDR3 length is 17 residues. The V and J ends lost 3 bases and 4 bases respectively, with 19 bases between them. Germline V gene sequence: CDR1 SGDLS, CDR2 YYNGEE. DNA of the CDR3: TGTGCCAGCAGCGGAGGGACACCCCGAACGATCACCGGGGAGCTGTTTTTT. Encoded protein: CASSGGTPRTITGELFF.

This clonotype was seen repeatedly, ten times or more. The chain uses TRBV6-6 and TRBJ1-2; D gene ambiguous. CDR1 is MNHNY and CDR2 is SVGAGI in the germline V gene (reference sequence). The germline V and J ends were trimmed by 5 bases and 8 bases, with 6 bases remaining between them. The CDR3 spans 10 residues. This CDR3 is CASSGRGYTF. The CDR3 nucleotides read TGTGCCAGCAGTGGGAGGGGCTACACCTTC.

The chain employs TRBV5-8 and TRBJ1-6; D might be TRBD1 (5 bases). Looked up from germline, CDR1 is SGHTS and CDR2 is YDEGEE. The CDR3 contains 17 residues. V lost 2 bases, J lost 7 bases, and 19 bases lay in between. In DNA, the CDR3 is TGTGCCAGCAGCTTTGTTCGGCAGGGAGTGCGAAATTCACCCCTCCACTTT. It codes for CASSFVRQGVRNSPLHF.

This clonotype was picked up many times. The chain combines TRBV19 with TRBJ1-5, with D perhaps matching TRBD1 (5 bases). The germline V gene has CDR1 LNHDA and CDR2 SQIVND (reference sequence). There are 15 residues in the CDR3. The V end was cut by 5 bases, the J end by 3 bases, with 14 bases between. Here the CDR3 reads CASSPDSVPNQPQHF. CDR3 DNA sequence: TGTGCCAGTAGTCCCGACAGCGTCCCCAATCAGCCCCAGCATTTT.

This clonotype is a singleton in its sample. The genes are TRBV12-3 or TRBV12-4 and TRBJ2-7; D not certain. The CDR3 has 14 residues. V lost 6 bases and J lost 3, with 15 bases in between. CDR3: CASRPTDTNYEQYF. CDR3 DNA: TGTGCCAGCAGACCAACTGACACGAACTACGAGCAGTACTTC.

Remarks on this clonotype: Germline is not matched at one junction end, which may reflect a read error. The V and J genes are TRBV7-2 and TRBJ1-1, with D possibly matching TRBD1 (5 bases). The CDR3 totals 15 residues. The germline gives CDR1 SGHTA, CDR2 FQGNSA. CDR3 bases: TGCGCCAGCAGCTTAGACCGGGGGTGGAACACTGAAGCTTTCTTT. It specifies CASSLDRGWNTEAFF.

The chain couples TRBV3-1 to TRBJ2-7; 8 bases are a match to TRBD1. The CDR3 has 18 residues. V shed 3 bases, J shed 6 bases, and the junction held 19 bases outside the gene matches. Germline V gives CDR1 LGHDT, CDR2 YNNKEL (reference sequence). CDR3 bases: TGTGCCAGCAGCCAGGGATTTACCCCCTCCTTAGACAGGGGCGAGCAGTACTTC. Its protein product is CASSQGFTPSLDRGEQYF.